Reported below is one T cell receptor beta chain. Authors' data handling: Reference gene primers were amplified, and this amplification served to estimate nucleated cell counts. The method was immunoSEQ multiplex PCR; TCRdb's version includes in-frame clones alone and lacks a portion of them. The V and J calls and the clone size are those of that table, but D and trimming were determined from the DNA. The data hold 60,000 or so clones, with roughly 79% observed a single time. These data originate in a study of blood T cell repertoires in COVID-19. In the study overall: Both acute and convalescent COVID-19 samples were obtained from the United States, Italy and Spain. PBMCs, B-cell-depleted T cells, or T cells provided the cDNA or gDNA that made up the material.

The CDR3 length is 16 residues. The germline V gene encodes CDR1 LNHDA and CDR2 SQIVND (reference sequence). Trimming shortened V by 6 bases and J by 4 bases, and 19 bases separated the two germline ends. The sequence derives from a man between 60 and 70 years old with acute or convalescent COVID-19. The chain links TRBV19 to TRBJ1-5; possibly TRBD1 for D (5 bases). Sequencing was performed on peripheral blood. CDR3 in amino acids: CASSLGGGEKNQPQHF. CDR3 nucleotide sequence: TGTGCCAGTAGCCTGGGGGGGGGTGAAAAGAATCAGCCCCAGCATTTT. The whole variable domain, filled in from reference TRBV19 and TRBJ1-5, reads DGGITQSPKYLFRKEGQNVTLSCEQNLNHDAMYWYRQDPGQGLRLIYYSQIVNDFQKGDIAEGYSVSREKKESFPLTVTSAQKNPTAFYLCASSLGGGEKNQPQHFGDGTRLSIL.